The T cell receptor (beta chain) described here comes from a study of cytomegalovirus exposure and HLA in healthy donors. Germline V gene lookup returns CDR1 SGHNT and CDR2 YENEEA. This CDR3 region has 16 residues. Losses at the gene ends were 3 bases for V and 7 bases for J; bases not matched to a gene: 11. Vbeta (60) and Jbeta (13) primers were used in the PCR. Method: immunoSEQ multiplex PCR; TCRdb's copy keeps in-frame clones and lacks some. The sample has tens of thousands of clones, about 79% seen once. The sequence derives from a man aged 55 to 70 in good health and CMV-seropositive. Sequencing was done on a sample of PBMCs. J is TRBJ2-1 and V is TRBV11-3, with 8 positions matching TRBD2. The CDR3 nucleotides read TGTGCCAGCAGCTTGTCGTCGGGAGGGCCTCTTAATGAGCAGTTCTTC. Translated: CASSLSSGGPLNEQFF.